The 13 T cell receptor beta chains listed next were all sequenced from one sample in a study of blood T cell repertoires in COVID-19. The assay was immunoSEQ multiplex PCR, and TCRdb's table has in-frame clones only and misses some. The table includes almost 200,000 clones, roughly 77% detected once. Material for sequencing was peripheral blood. The source is a woman aged 40 to 50 with COVID-19, enrolled during active disease.

This clone was seen only a few times. The chain employs TRBV25-1 and TRBJ1-3, with D possibly matching TRBD1 (6 bases). In germline, CDR1 is MGHDK, CDR2 SYGVNS. V was clipped by 8 bases and J by 0 bases, with 17 bases between them. This CDR3 spans 16 amino acids. The CDR3 bases are TGTGCCAGCCTCGCACAGGGTTACCACTCTGGAAACACCATATATTTT. Protein: CASLAQGYHSGNTIYF.

V gene TRBV6-5 combines with J gene TRBJ1-1, with D maybe TRBD1 (5 bases). The ends were cut back, 5 bases at V and 4 bases at J, with 14 bases in the middle. Germline-derived CDR1 and CDR2 are MNHEY and SVGAGI. CDR3 size: 14 residues. The CDR3 sequence is CASSPPPGGTEAFF. The CDR3, as DNA: TGTGCCAGCAGTCCACCCCCGGGGGGCACTGAAGCTTTCTTT.

The chain is built from TRBV6-4 and TRBJ1-2; D is uncertain. V was cut by 2 bases and J by 4 bases, with 11 bases left in between. Germline V lookup: CDR1 MRHNA, CDR2 SNTAGT. This CDR3 spans 14 amino acids. As DNA, the CDR3 is TGTGCCAGCAGTGACGGTCCGGGAGTCTATGGCTACACCTTC. Its translation is CASSDGPGVYGYTF.

The chain couples TRBV4-2 to TRBJ2-1; 13 bases are shared with TRBD2. The CDR3 totals 19 residues. With 0 bases clipped from V and 8 bases from J, the junction kept 13 bases outside the gene matches. CDR1 is LGHNA, CDR2 YNFKEQ, per germline. In DNA, the CDR3 is TGTGCCAGCAGCCAAGATCAGTTGAAACTAGCGGGGGGGCGTCATGAGCAGTTCTTC. Protein product: CASSQDQLKLAGGRHEQFF.

This chain connects TRBV6-5 to TRBJ1-5, with 9 bases that match TRBD1. This CDR3 is built from 14 residues. Losses at the gene ends were 6 bases for V and 7 bases for J; bases not matched to a gene: 7. In germline, CDR1 is MNHEY, CDR2 SVGAGI. The chain's CDR3 is CASRPGTGYQPQHF. For the CDR3, the DNA is TGTGCCAGCAGACCAGGGACAGGGTACCAGCCCCAGCATTTT.

The chain joins TRBV6-1 to TRBJ2-1; TRBD2 might be the D (6 bases). The CDR3 totals 16 residues. Germline-derived CDR1 and CDR2 are MNHNS and SASEGT. V shed 2 bases and J shed 8 bases, with 19 bases lying between them. The CDR3 region has the DNA TGTGCCAGCAGTGAAATGCTCAGCCCGGGGGTCGATGAGCAGTTCTTC. Protein: CASSEMLSPGVDEQFF.

The V call is TRBV24-1, the J call TRBJ2-3; D unclear. Trimming stripped 5 bases from V and 3 bases from J, with 5 bases between. This CDR3 is built from 12 residues. Germline V CDR1 and CDR2: KGHDR, SFDVKD. CDR3 protein: CATSGATDTQYF. DNA for the CDR3: TGTGCCACCAGTGGAGCAACAGATACGCAGTATTTT.

This chain joins TRBV27 and TRBJ2-5, with 8 bases aligning to TRBD1. V shed 6 bases, J shed 5 bases, and the junction held 5 bases outside the gene matches. Germline CDR1 MNHEY, CDR2 SMNVEV (reference sequence). This CDR3 has 13 amino acids. The chain's CDR3 is CASSRTGLETQYF. The CDR3, as DNA: TGTGCCAGCAGCAGGACAGGGTTGGAGACCCAGTACTTC.

This chain uses TRBV5-1 with TRBJ2-5; D perhaps matches TRBD2 (6 bases). V dropped 0 bases and J dropped 4 bases, with 10 bases sitting between them. Germline V gives CDR1 SGHRS, CDR2 YFSETQ. This CDR3 is 14 amino acids long. CDR3 sequence reads: CASSLGRGGETQYF. DNA of the CDR3: TGCGCCAGCAGCTTGGGAAGGGGAGGAGAGACCCAGTACTTC.

V usage is TRBV5-1 and J usage is TRBJ2-5; no reliable D call. V lost 0 bases and J lost 0, with 9 bases in between. CDR3 length: 15 residues. Germline CDR1 is SGHRS and CDR2 is YFSETQ. The CDR3 spells CASSLDILYQETQYF. CDR3 nucleotides: TGCGCCAGCAGCTTGGACATCCTGTACCAAGAGACCCAGTACTTC.

The gene calls are TRBV19 and TRBJ2-2, with a weak D call TRBD1 (6 bases). CDR1 LNHDA and CDR2 SQIVND come from the germline V gene (reference sequence). Deletions cut 5 bases from V and 13 bases from J, with 17 bases between. This CDR3 is built from 13 residues. The CDR3 reads CASSHGQPRGLFF. Here the CDR3 DNA reads TGTGCCAGTAGTCACGGACAGCCCCGGGGGCTGTTTTTT.

In this sample, this clone turned up once. The J gene is TRBJ2-1, the V gene TRBV23-1; 7 bases are a match to TRBD1. TRBV23-1 has ORF status, its function being uncertain. This CDR3 has 17 residues. Losses at the gene ends were 7 bases for V and 4 bases for J; bases not matched to a gene: 16. CDR3 nucleotide sequence: TGCGCCAGCACTGGAGAGGGAACAGGGGATGGGTACAATGAGCAGTTCTTC. It translates to CASTGEGTGDGYNEQFF.

This chain links TRBV6-5 with TRBJ2-1; TRBD2 aligns across 10 bases. The CDR3 is 14 amino acids. J lost 4 bases, V lost 8 bases, and 5 bases had no gene match. CDR1 is MNHEY, CDR2 SVGAGI, per germline. CDR3 sequence reads: CASSTSGLYNEQFF. The CDR3 DNA sequence: TGTGCCAGCTCGACTAGCGGGCTTTACAATGAGCAGTTCTTC.